This T cell receptor beta chain emerged from a study of technical replicates of blood from a handful of donors listed by TCRdb under 2017. On this clone itself: The specificity of this receptor is unknown. The sample holds no much larger clone one base away, and base qualities are not on file.

The library was generated by the immunoSEQ multiplex PCR assay. Entries here come from immuneACCESS through TCRdb and include only in-frame sequences with V and J called. Some clones fail to appear in such tables; in the studies checked, an unresolved V gene covers under half of the shortfall, and the cause of the remainder is unknown. This sample comprises about 85,000 clones, approximately 94% of them detected only once. The ten biggest clones cover under 0.4% of the sample. There are 13 amino acids in the CDR3, from cysteine to phenylalanine inclusive. The read is trimmed to its CDR3 DNA, 39 bases read in frame from base 1. Between the V and J ends, shortened by 5 bases and 3 bases respectively, the junction contains 11 bases. CDR1 SEHNR and CDR2 FQNEAQ are derived from the germline V gene (reference sequence).

Sequences were obtained from T cells isolated from PBMCs. The sequence was obtained from a human donor in good health. The chain couples TRBV7-9 to TRBJ2-7; TRBD2 is a weak D gene call, 6 bases matching. CDR3 reads: CASSRGILYEQYF. The sequence in DNA is TGTGCCAGCAGCCGCGGGATACTCTACGAGCAGTACTTC.